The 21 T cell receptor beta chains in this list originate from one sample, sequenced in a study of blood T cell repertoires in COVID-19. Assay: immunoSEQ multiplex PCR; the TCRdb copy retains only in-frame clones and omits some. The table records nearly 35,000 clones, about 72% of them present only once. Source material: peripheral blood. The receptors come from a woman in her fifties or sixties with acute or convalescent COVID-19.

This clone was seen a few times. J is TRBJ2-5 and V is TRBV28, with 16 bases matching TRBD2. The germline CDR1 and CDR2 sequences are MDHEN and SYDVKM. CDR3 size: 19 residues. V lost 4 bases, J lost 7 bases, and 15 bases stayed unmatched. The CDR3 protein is CASSWVPGLAGGRRGTQYF. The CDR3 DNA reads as TGTGCCAGCAGTTGGGTCCCGGGACTAGCGGGGGGGCGCCGGGGGACCCAGTACTTC. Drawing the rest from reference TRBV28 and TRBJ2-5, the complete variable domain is DVKVTQSSRYLVKRTGEKVFLECVQDMDHENMFWYRQDPGLGLRLIYFSYDVKMKEKGDIPEGYSVSREKKERFSLILESASTNQTSMYLCASSWVPGLAGGRRGTQYFGPGTRLLVL.

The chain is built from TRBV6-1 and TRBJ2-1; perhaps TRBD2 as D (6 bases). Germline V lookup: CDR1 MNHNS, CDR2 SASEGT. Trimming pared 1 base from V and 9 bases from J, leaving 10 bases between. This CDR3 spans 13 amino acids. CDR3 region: CASSEDRRGEQFF. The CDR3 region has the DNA TGTGCCAGCAGTGAAGATCGGAGGGGTGAGCAGTTCTTC.

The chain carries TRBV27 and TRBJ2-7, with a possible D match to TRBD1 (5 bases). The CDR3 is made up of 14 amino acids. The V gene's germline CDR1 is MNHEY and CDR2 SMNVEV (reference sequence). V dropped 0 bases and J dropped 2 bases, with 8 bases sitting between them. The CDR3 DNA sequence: TGTGCCAGCAGTTTATCCCAGGGCACCTACGAGCAGTACTTC. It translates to CASSLSQGTYEQYF.

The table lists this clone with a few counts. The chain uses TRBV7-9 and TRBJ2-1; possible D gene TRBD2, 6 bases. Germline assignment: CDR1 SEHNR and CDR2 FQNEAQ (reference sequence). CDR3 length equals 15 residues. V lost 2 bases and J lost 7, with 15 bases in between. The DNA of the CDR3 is TGTGCCAGCAGCTTATTCCCGAGCGGGTGGAATGAGCAGTTCTTC. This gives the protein CASSLFPSGWNEQFF.

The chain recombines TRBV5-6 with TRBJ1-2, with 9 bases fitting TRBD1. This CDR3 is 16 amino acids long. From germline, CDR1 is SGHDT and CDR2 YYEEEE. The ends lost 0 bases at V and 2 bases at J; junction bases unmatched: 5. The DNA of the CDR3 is TGTGCCAGCAGCTTGGAGGGACAGGGACCCAACTATGGCTACACCTTC. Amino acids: CASSLEGQGPNYGYTF.

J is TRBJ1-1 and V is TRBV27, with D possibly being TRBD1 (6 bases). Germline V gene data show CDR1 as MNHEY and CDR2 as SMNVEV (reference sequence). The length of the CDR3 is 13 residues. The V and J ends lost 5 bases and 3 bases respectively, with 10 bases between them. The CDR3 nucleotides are TGTGCCAGCAGTGTTTGGACAGACACTGAAGCTTTCTTT. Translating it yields CASSVWTDTEAFF.

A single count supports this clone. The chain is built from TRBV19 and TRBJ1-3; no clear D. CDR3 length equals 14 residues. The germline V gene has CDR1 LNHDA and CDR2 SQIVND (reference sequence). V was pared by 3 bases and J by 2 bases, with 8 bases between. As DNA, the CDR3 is TGTGCCAGTAGTATGGAGGGAGCTGGAAACACCATATATTTT. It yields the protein CASSMEGAGNTIYF.

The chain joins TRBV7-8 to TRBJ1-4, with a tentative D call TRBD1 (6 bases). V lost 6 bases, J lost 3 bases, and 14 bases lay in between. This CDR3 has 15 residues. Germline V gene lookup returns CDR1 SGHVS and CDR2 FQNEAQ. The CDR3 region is CASSLAGAANEKLFF. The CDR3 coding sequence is TGTGCCAGCAGTCTAGCGGGGGCAGCTAATGAAAAACTGTTTTTT.

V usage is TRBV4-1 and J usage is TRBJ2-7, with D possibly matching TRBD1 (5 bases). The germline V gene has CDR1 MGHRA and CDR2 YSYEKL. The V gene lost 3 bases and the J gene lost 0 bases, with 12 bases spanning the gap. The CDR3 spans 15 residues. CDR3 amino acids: CASSQVETVSYEQYF. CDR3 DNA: TGCGCCAGCAGCCAGGTGGAGACAGTCTCCTACGAGCAGTACTTC.

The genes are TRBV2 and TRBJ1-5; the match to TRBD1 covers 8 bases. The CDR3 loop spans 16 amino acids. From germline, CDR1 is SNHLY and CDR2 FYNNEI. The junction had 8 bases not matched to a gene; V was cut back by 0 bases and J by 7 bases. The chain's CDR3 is CASSEALPGGGQPQHF. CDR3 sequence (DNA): TGTGCCAGCAGTGAAGCGCTCCCAGGGGGCGGGCAGCCCCAGCATTTT.

CDR3 region: CASSRAGGPYNEQFF. CDR3 nucleotides: TGTGCCAGCAGCAGGGCGGGGGGGCCTTATAATGAGCAGTTCTTC. The V gene is TRBV5-4, the J gene TRBJ2-1; 9 nucleotides align to TRBD2. The CDR3 is 15 amino acids. Germline loops: CDR1 SGHNT, CDR2 YYREEE (reference sequence). V was clipped by 4 bases and J by 7 bases; unmatched bases: 9.

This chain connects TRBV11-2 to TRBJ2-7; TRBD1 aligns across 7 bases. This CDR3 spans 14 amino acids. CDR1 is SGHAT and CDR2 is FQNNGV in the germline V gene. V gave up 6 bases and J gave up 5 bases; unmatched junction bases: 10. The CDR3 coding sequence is TGTGCCAGCAGTCAAGACAGGGAGAGCGACGAGCAGTACTTC. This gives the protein CASSQDRESDEQYF. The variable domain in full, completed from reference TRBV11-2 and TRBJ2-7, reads EAGVAQSPRYKIIEKRQSVAFWCNPISGHATLYWYQQILGQGPKLLIQFQNNGVVDDSQLPKDRFSAERLKGVDSTLKIQPAKLEDSAVYLCASSQDRESDEQYFGPGTRLTVT.

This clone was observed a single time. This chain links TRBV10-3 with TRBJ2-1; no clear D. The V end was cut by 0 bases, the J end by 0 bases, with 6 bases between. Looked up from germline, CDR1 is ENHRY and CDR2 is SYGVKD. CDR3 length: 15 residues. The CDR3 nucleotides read TGTGCCATCAGTGAGTCCTCTCTCTCCTACAATGAGCAGTTCTTC. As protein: CAISESSLSYNEQFF.

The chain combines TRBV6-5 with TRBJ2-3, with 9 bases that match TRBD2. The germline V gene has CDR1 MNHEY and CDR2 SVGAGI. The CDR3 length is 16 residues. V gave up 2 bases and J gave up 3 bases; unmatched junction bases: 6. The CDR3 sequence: CASSYRRGGSTDTQYF. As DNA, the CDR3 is TGTGCCAGCAGTTACCGGCGGGGGGGGTCAACAGATACGCAGTATTTT.

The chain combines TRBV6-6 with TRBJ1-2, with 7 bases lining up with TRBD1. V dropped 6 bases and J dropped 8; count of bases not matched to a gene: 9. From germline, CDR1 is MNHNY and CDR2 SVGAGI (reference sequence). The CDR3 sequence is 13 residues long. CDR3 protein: CASSGRQGGGYTF. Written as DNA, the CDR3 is TGTGCCAGCAGCGGAAGACAGGGAGGCGGCTACACCTTC.

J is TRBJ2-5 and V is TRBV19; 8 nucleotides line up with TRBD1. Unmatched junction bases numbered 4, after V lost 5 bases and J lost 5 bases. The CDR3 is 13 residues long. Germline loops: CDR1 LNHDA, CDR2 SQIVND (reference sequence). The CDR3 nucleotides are TGTGCCAGTAGTCAGGGGGCGGGTGAGACCCAGTACTTC. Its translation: CASSQGAGETQYF.

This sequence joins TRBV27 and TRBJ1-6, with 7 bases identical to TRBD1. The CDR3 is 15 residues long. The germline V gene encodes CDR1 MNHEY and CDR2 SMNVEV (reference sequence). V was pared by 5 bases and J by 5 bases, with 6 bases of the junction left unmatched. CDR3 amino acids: CASSHGTENNSPLHF. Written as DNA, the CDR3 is TGTGCCAGCAGTCACGGGACAGAGAATAATTCACCCCTCCACTTT.

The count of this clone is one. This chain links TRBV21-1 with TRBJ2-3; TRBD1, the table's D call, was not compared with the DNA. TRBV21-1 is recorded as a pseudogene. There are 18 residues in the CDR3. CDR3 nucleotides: TGTGCCAGCAGCAAATGGGGGCAGGACCACATCTCCACAGATACGCAGTATTTT. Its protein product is CASSKWGQDHISTDTQYF.

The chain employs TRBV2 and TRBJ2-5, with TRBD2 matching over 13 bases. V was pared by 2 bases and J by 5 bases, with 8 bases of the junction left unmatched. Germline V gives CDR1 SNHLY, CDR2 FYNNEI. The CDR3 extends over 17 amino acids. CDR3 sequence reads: CASSESTSGGAWETQYF. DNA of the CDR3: TGTGCCAGCAGTGAAAGTACTAGCGGGGGGGCCTGGGAGACCCAGTACTTC.

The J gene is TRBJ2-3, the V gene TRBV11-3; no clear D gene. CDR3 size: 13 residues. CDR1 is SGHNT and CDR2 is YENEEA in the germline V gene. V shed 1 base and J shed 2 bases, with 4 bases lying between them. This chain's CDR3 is CASSLALTDTQYF. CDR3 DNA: TGTGCCAGCAGCTTAGCCCTCACAGATACGCAGTATTTT. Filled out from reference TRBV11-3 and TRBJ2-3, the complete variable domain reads EAGVVQSPRYKIIEKKQPVAFWCNPISGHNTLYWYLQNLGQGPELLIRYENEEAVDDSQLPKDRFSAERLKGVDSTLKIQPAELGDSAVYLCASSLALTDTQYFGPGTRLTVL.

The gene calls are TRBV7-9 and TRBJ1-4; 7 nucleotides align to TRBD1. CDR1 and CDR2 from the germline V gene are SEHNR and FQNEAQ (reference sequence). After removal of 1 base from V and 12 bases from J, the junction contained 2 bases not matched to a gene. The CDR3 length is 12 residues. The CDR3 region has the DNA TGTGCCAGCAGCTTAGAGGGGGCAGAACTGTTTTTT. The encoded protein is CASSLEGAELFF.